The sequence of this T cell receptor (beta chain) was determined in a study of shared clonotypes between healthy human individuals. CDR1 and CDR2 from the germline V gene are GTSNPN and SVGIG (reference sequence). This CDR3 has 14 amino acids. V was shortened by 3 bases and J by 1 base, with 10 bases between the two germline ends. Libraries were prepared by immunoSEQ multiplex PCR; TCRdb keeps only in-frame clonotypes and omits some of them. Here the sample spans hundreds of thousands of clones, approximately 97% being singletons. The study, taken as a whole, reports: Sorted-subset sequencing was shown by rarefaction to be incomplete despite large depth.

Of note for this clone: Its cognate antigen is unknown.

This TCR came from a man aged 30 to 39 in good health. The chain links TRBV30 to TRBJ2-4; D not resolved. The specimen sequenced was memory CD8+ T cells sorted from blood. Subset defined: CD45RO+ cells pooled with CCR7-negative TemRA cells. The CDR3 reads CAWSKQDAKNIQYF. For the CDR3, the DNA is TGTGCCTGGAGCAAGCAGGACGCCAAAAACATTCAGTACTTC.